This TCR beta chain comes out of a study of chronic HIV infection and antiretroviral therapy. V shed 7 bases and J 6 bases; nucleotides not matched to a gene: 11. The CDR3 sequence is 13 residues long. CDR1 and CDR2 (germline): GTSNPN, SVGIG (reference sequence). TCRdb reanalysed the 5' RACE reads using MiXCR and keeps one entry per CDR3 protein. The sample consists of under 55,000 distinct CDR3 sequences, approximately 19% of them appearing once. Material for sequencing was peripheral blood. The V call is TRBV30, the J call TRBJ1-2; 7 bases are a match to TRBD1. This sequence was found in an adult who had HIV and had not received antiretroviral therapy, or was an uninfected healthy control (not recorded which). CDR3 in amino acids: CAYYRGGVDGYTF. In DNA form, the CDR3 reads TGTGCCTACTACAGGGGAGGAGTGGATGGCTACACCTTC.